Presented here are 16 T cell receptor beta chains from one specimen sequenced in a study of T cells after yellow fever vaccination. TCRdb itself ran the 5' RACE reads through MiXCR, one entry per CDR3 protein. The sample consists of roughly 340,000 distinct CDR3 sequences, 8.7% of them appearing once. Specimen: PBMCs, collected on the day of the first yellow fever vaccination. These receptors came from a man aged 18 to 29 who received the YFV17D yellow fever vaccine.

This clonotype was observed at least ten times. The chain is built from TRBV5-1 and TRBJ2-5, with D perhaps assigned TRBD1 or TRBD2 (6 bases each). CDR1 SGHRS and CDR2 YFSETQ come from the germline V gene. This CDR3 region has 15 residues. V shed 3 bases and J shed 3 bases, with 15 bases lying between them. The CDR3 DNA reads TGCGCCAGCAGCTGGAACCCGGGGGCTAAAGAGACCCAGTACTTC. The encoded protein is CASSWNPGAKETQYF.

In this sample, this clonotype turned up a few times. In nucleotides, the CDR3 is TGTGCCAGCAGGGGCGGCCTCAGCACAGATACGCAGTATTTT. It specifies CASRGGLSTDTQYF. The chain is built from TRBV14 and TRBJ2-3; D ambiguous. Deletions cut 6 bases from V and 0 bases from J, with 10 bases between. Germline lookup yields CDR1 SGHDN and CDR2 FVKESK. The CDR3 loop spans 14 amino acids.

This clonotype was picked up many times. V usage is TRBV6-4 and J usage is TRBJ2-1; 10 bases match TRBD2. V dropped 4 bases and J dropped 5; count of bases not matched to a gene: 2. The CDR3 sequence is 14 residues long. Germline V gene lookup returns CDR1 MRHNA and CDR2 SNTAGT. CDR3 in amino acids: CASSGLAGNNEQFF. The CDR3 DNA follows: TGTGCCAGCAGTGGACTAGCGGGTAACAATGAGCAGTTCTTC.

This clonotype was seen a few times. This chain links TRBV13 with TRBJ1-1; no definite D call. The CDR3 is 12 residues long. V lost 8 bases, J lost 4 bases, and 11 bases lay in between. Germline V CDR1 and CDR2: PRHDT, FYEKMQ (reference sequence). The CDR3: CASVLRGTEAFF. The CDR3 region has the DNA TGTGCCAGCGTACTCCGGGGCACTGAAGCTTTCTTT.

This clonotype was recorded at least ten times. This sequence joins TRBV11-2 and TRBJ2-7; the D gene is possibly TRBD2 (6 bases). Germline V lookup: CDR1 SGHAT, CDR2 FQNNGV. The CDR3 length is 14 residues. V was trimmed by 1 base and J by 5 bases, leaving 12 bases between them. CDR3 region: CASSLVGGWDEQYV. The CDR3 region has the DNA TGTGCCAGCAGCTTAGTCGGAGGGTGGGACGAGCAGTACGTC.

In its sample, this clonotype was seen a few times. In DNA, the CDR3 is TGTGCCACCAGCAGAGATTCCGTCCGGTCCGGGGAGCTGTTTTTT. Translation gives CATSRDSVRSGELFF. This rearrangement joins TRBV15 to TRBJ2-2; the D is unclear. Germline V gene lookup returns CDR1 LNHNV and CDR2 YYDKDF (reference sequence). CDR3 length equals 15 residues. With 0 bases removed from V and 6 bases from J, the gap between germline ends came to 11 bases.

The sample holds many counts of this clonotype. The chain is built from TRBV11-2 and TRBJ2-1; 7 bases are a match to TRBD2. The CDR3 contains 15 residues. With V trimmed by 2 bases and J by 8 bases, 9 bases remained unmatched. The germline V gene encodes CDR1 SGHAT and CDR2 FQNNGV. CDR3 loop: CASSLYGLVIDEQFF. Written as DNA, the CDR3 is TGTGCCAGCAGCTTATATGGACTAGTGATCGATGAGCAGTTCTTC.

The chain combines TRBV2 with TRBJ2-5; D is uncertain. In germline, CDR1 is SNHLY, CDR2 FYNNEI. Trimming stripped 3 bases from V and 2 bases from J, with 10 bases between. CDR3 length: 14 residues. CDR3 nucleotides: TGTGCCAGCAGTGAGGGGTGGGGTCAAGAGACCCAGTACTTC. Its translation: CASSEGWGQETQYF.

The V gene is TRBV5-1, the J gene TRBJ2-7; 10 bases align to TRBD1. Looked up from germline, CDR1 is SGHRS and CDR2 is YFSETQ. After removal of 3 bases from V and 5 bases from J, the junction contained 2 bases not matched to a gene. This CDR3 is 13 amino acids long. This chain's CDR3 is CASSSGQGDEQYV. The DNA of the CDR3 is TGCGCCAGCAGCTCAGGACAGGGGGACGAGCAGTACGTC.

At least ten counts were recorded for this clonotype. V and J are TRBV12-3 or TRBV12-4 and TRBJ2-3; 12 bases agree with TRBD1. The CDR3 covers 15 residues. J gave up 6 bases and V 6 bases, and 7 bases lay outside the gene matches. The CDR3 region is CASRSGTGGADTQYF. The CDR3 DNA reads TGTGCCAGCAGATCCGGGACAGGGGGCGCGGATACGCAGTATTTT.

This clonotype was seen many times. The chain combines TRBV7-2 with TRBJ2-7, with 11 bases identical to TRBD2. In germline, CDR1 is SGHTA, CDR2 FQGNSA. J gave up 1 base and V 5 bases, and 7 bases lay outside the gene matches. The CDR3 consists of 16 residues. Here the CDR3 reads CASSPRLAGLSYEQYF. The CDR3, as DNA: TGTGCCAGCAGCCCTCGACTAGCGGGGTTATCCTACGAGCAGTACTTC.

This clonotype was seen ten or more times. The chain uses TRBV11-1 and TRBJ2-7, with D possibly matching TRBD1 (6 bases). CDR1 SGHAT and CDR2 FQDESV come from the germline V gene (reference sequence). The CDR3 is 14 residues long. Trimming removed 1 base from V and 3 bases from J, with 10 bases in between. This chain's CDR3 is CASSLGEQGYEQYF. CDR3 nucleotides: TGTGCCAGCAGCTTAGGAGAACAGGGCTACGAGCAGTACTTC. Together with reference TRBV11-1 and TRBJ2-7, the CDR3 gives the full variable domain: EAEVAQSPRYKITEKSQAVAFWCDPISGHATLYWYRQILGQGPELLVQFQDESVVDDSQLPKDRFSAERLKGVDSTLKIQPAELGDSAMYLCASSLGEQGYEQYFGPGTRLTVT.

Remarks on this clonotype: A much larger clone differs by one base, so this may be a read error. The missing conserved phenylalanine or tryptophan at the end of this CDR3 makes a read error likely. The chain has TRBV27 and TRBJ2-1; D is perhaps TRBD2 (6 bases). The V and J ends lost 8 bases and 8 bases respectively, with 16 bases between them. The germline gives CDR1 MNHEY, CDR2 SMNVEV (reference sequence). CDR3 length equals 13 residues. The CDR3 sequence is CASGRTSIDEQFL. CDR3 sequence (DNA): TGTGCCAGCGGGAGAACTAGCATCGATGAGCAGTTCCTC.

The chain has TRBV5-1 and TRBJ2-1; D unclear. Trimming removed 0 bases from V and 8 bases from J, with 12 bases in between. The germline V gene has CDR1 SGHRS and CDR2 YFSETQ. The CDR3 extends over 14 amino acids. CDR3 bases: TGCGCCAGCAGCTTGGGGCTAGGTCTGGATGAGCAGTTCTTC. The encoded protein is CASSLGLGLDEQFF.

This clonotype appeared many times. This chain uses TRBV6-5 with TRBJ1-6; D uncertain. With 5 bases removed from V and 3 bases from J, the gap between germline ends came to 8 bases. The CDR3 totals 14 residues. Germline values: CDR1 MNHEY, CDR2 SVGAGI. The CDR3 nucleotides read TGTGCCAGCAGTCCCGGCTACTATAATTCACCCCTCCACTTT. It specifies CASSPGYYNSPLHF.

This CDR3 is CATTAVFNSPLHF. The CDR3 DNA is TGTGCCACCACAGCAGTGTTCAATTCACCCCTCCACTTT. The chain is built from TRBV12-3 or TRBV12-4 and TRBJ1-6, with unresolved D. The CDR3 is made up of 13 amino acids. Trimming left V 10 bases short and J 7 bases short, with 14 bases between.